A single sample is the source of the 12 T cell receptor beta chains below, sequenced in a study of blood T cell repertoires in COVID-19 (dated by TCRdb to 2020 to 2021). The library was made by the immunoSEQ multiplex PCR assay. In its TCRdb copy, this immuneACCESS table keeps in-frame sequences only and misses some clones. Where compared with another copy, unresolved V genes explain less than half of these, and the others have no known cause. The sample includes 100,000 or so clones, with about 91% observed a single time. 0.47% of the sample is in the top ten clones. The sequenced sample consisted of peripheral blood. The receptors were sampled from a man aged 55 to 70 with acute or convalescent COVID-19.

This chain joins TRBV19 and TRBJ1-1, with TRBD1 as a possible D gene (5 bases). V lost 7 bases to trimming and J lost 0 bases, with 15 bases between them. In germline, CDR1 is LNHDA, CDR2 SQIVND (reference sequence). The CDR3 spans 15 residues. DNA of the CDR3: TGTGCCAGTACCTATAGCGGCAGGGTGAACACTGAAGCTTTCTTT. This codes for CASTYSGRVNTEAFF.

V is TRBV12-3 or TRBV12-4 and J is TRBJ2-5; D remains unclear. Trimming removed 5 bases at V and 3 bases at J, with 10 bases between. This CDR3 is built from 13 residues. In DNA, the CDR3 is TGTGCCAGCAGTCCTGAAGGAGAAGAGACCCAGTACTTC. This codes for CASSPEGEETQYF.

The rearrangement joins TRBV12-3 or TRBV12-4 to TRBJ1-6; no firm D call. This CDR3 has 13 residues. V was cut by 5 bases and J by 7 bases, with 9 bases left in between. CDR3 region: CASSQVENSPLHF. In DNA, the CDR3 is TGTGCCAGCAGTCAAGTGGAGAATTCACCCCTCCACTTT.

This chain links TRBV18 with TRBJ1-6; a possible D gene is TRBD1 (5 bases). This CDR3 is 15 amino acids long. Per germline, CDR1 KGHSH and CDR2 LQKENI. V shed 6 bases and J shed 6 bases, with 15 bases lying between them. The CDR3 spells CASSPAGAVNSPLHF. The CDR3, as DNA: TGTGCCAGCTCTCCGGCTGGGGCGGTTAATTCACCCCTCCACTTT.

The genes are TRBV7-2 and TRBJ2-7; D may be TRBD1 (5 bases). CDR1 is SGHTA, CDR2 FQGNSA, per germline. The CDR3 is 15 residues long. The V end was cut by 4 bases, the J end by 4 bases, with 17 bases between. CDR3 protein: CASSSRAYSTYEQYF. The CDR3 coding sequence is TGTGCCAGCAGCTCCAGGGCCTATTCTACTTACGAGCAGTACTTC.

The chain carries TRBV6-6 and TRBJ2-3; 7 nucleotides line up with TRBD2. Germline V lookup: CDR1 MNHNY, CDR2 SVGAGI (reference sequence). This CDR3 region has 15 residues. V trimming: 6 bases; J trimming: 1 base; junction bases outside the gene matches: 7. The CDR3 coding sequence is TGTGCCAGCAGCAGCCAGCGGGGAGGCACAGATACGCAGTATTTT. Translated, it gives CASSSQRGGTDTQYF.

This clone was observed a single time. The chain combines TRBV12-3 or TRBV12-4 with TRBJ2-7; D is possibly TRBD1 (7 bases). This CDR3 has 13 residues. V was pared by 5 bases and J by 7 bases, with 15 bases between. The DNA of the CDR3 is TGTGCCAGCAGTAGACAGGGAGGAGGGGAGCAGTACTTC. Translated: CASSRQGGGEQYF.

The chain carries TRBV5-1 and TRBJ2-2; no clear D gene. The CDR3 runs 11 residues. V was pared by 3 bases and J by 7 bases, with 4 bases between. From germline, CDR1 is SGHRS and CDR2 YFSETQ. The CDR3 region is CASSSIGELFF. The CDR3 DNA is TGCGCCAGCAGCTCCATCGGGGAGCTGTTTTTT.

This chain links TRBV19 with TRBJ1-5; 12 positions agree with TRBD1. CDR1 is LNHDA, CDR2 SQIVND, per germline (reference sequence). V trimming: 6 bases; J trimming: 4 bases; junction bases outside the gene matches: 4. The CDR3 has 15 amino acids. The CDR3 DNA sequence: TGTGCCAGTAGGGGGACAGGGGGCATAAATCAGCCCCAGCATTTT. It is translated as CASRGTGGINQPQHF.

This sequence joins TRBV6-1 and TRBJ1-6; D is uncertain. Germline values: CDR1 MNHNS, CDR2 SASEGT. The ends were cut back, 0 bases at V and 10 bases at J, with 10 bases in the middle. The CDR3 runs to 14 residues. DNA for the CDR3: TGTGCCAGCAGTGAAGCAGCCGGGGTGTCACCCCTCCACTTT. Translating it yields CASSEAAGVSPLHF.

The chain carries TRBV5-1 and TRBJ2-7; D is perhaps TRBD2 (6 bases). This CDR3 is built from 14 residues. The germline V gene encodes CDR1 SGHRS and CDR2 YFSETQ. V lost 3 bases to trimming and J lost 0 bases, with 10 bases between them. In DNA, the CDR3 is TGCGCCAGCAGCTGGGCGGGGAGCTCCTACGAGCAGTACTTC. This sequence encodes CASSWAGSSYEQYF.

The gene calls are TRBV19 and TRBJ1-5; no reliable D call. V was shortened by 10 bases and J by 0 bases, with 13 bases between the two germline ends. The germline gives CDR1 LNHDA, CDR2 SQIVND (reference sequence). The CDR3 consists of 14 residues. CDR3 bases: TGTGCCACCCGTGCACAGAATAGCAATCAGCCCCAGCATTTT. Its protein is CATRAQNSNQPQHF.